The sequence of this T cell receptor beta chain was determined in a study of T-cell memory formation after mild COVID-19. At the level of the study: TCR clusters were mostly confined to one donor each.

This clonotype was observed a handful of times. Its cognate antigen is unknown. Broader study findings: There was no confirmation that second-wave clones peaking on day 37 were SARS-CoV-2 specific.

The CDR3 totals 14 residues. V lost 5 bases, J lost 4 bases, and 8 bases stayed unmatched. The germline V gene encodes CDR1 SQVTM and CDR2 ANQGSEA. TCRdb itself ran the 5' RACE reads through MiXCR, one entry per CDR3 protein. The sample shows 540,000 or so distinct CDR3 sequences, around 21% of them seen only once. The sequenced sample was PBMCs or a T cell subset sorted from them (not recorded which). The clonotype was recovered from an adult woman who had mild COVID-19 (a few samples of this study predate the infection). Cell type and time point are not known. The chain uses TRBV29-1 and TRBJ2-1; 7 nucleotides match TRBD1. The CDR3 loop is CSVKSRDRYNEQFF. CDR3 sequence (DNA): TGCAGCGTTAAATCCCGGGACAGATACAATGAGCAGTTCTTC.